Below, 25 T cell receptor beta chains from the same sample are listed, as sequenced in a study of early T cells in non-severe SARS-CoV-2 infection. One entry per CDR3 protein, called by TCRdb with MiXCR from the 5' RACE reads. The sample gives roughly 70,000 distinct CDR3 sequences, under 15% of which show up once; roughly 1.2% is in the top ten. Sequences were obtained from whole blood. Receptors originate from an adult who was a healthcare worker with PCR-confirmed SARS-CoV-2 infection or an uninfected control (not recorded which).

In its sample, this clonotype was seen many times. The chain couples TRBV4-3 to TRBJ1-1; D remains ambiguous. V was clipped by 0 bases and J by 4 bases, with 12 bases between them. Germline V gene data show CDR1 as LGHNA and CDR2 as YSLEER. CDR3 length: 15 amino acids. The CDR3 loop is CASSQDMLRGTEAFF. CDR3 DNA sequence: TGCGCCAGCAGCCAAGATATGTTGCGGGGCACTGAAGCTTTCTTT.

Ten or more counts support this clonotype. The chain links TRBV28 to TRBJ1-1; 9 positions agree with TRBD1. Germline V gives CDR1 MDHEN, CDR2 SYDVKM. The ends lost 3 bases at V and 8 bases at J; junction bases unmatched: 4. There are 13 residues in the CDR3. CDR3 residues: CASSFSDRGEAFF. The CDR3 DNA reads as TGTGCCAGCAGTTTCTCCGACAGGGGGGAAGCTTTCTTT.

Many counts were recorded for this clonotype. CDR3 amino acids: CASSSQGNQPQHF. In DNA form, the CDR3 reads TGTGCCAGTAGTTCCCAGGGGAATCAGCCCCAGCATTTT. The chain has TRBV19 and TRBJ1-5; the D gene is possibly TRBD1 (6 bases). This CDR3 spans 13 amino acids. Germline CDR1 LNHDA, CDR2 SQIVND (reference sequence). Deletions cut 5 bases from V and 4 bases from J, with 9 bases between. The full variable domain, completed using reference TRBV19 and TRBJ1-5, is DGGITQSPKYLFRKEGQNVTLSCEQNLNHDAMYWYRQDPGQGLRLIYYSQIVNDFQKGDIAEGYSVSREKKESFPLTVTSAQKNPTAFYLCASSSQGNQPQHFGDGTRLSIL.

The chain links TRBV19 to TRBJ2-1, with a possible D match to TRBD1 (6 bases). Germline assignment: CDR1 LNHDA and CDR2 SQIVND (reference sequence). This CDR3 contains 15 residues. V gave up 1 base and J gave up 4 bases, with 11 bases separating them. CDR3: CASSIGQATYNEQFF. The CDR3 nucleotides read TGTGCCAGTAGTATAGGACAGGCAACTTACAATGAGCAGTTCTTC.

This clonotype has ten or more counts. This sequence joins TRBV3-1 and TRBJ1-4; possible D gene TRBD1, 5 bases. CDR1 LGHDT and CDR2 YNNKEL come from the germline V gene (reference sequence). V lost 0 bases and J 7 bases, leaving 9 bases between the germline ends. The CDR3 totals 14 residues. The CDR3 spells CASSQDVDTEKLFF. The CDR3 nucleotides are TGTGCCAGCAGCCAAGATGTGGACACTGAAAAACTGTTTTTT.

This chain connects TRBV28 to TRBJ1-3, with 7 bases matching TRBD1. Unmatched junction bases numbered 4, after V lost 6 bases and J lost 2 bases. CDR1 is MDHEN, CDR2 SYDVKM, per germline. The CDR3 sequence is 14 residues long. The CDR3 reads CASSQTGPGNTIYF. CDR3 in DNA: TGTGCCAGCAGCCAGACAGGGCCTGGAAACACCATATATTTT.

This clonotype was observed at least ten times. This rearrangement joins TRBV12-3 or TRBV12-4 to TRBJ2-1, with a weak D call TRBD1 (6 bases). Trimming pared 7 bases from V and 9 bases from J, leaving 19 bases between. This CDR3 is built from 14 residues. In DNA, the CDR3 is TGTGCCAGCAATGGGGGCCCAAGAGGGGGTGAGCAGTTCTTC. This codes for CASNGGPRGGEQFF.

This clonotype came up many times. The CDR3 sequence: CASSLVANNSPLHF. Written as DNA, the CDR3 is TGTGCCAGCAGCTTAGTTGCGAATAATTCACCCCTCCACTTT. This rearrangement joins TRBV7-2 to TRBJ1-6; D not certain. CDR1 is SGHTA and CDR2 is FQGNSA in the germline V gene. The CDR3 is made up of 14 amino acids. Trimming removed 1 base from V and 5 bases from J, with 6 bases in between.

By frequency in the sample, this clonotype is medium-sized. The chain employs TRBV4-2 and TRBJ2-7, with 10 bases that match TRBD1. V shed 4 bases, J shed 5 bases, and the junction held 8 bases outside the gene matches. Germline V CDR1 and CDR2: LGHNA, YNFKEQ. The CDR3 contains 15 residues. The CDR3 DNA follows: TGTGCCAGCAGCCTCGTGACAGGGGGCAATAACGAGCAGTACTTC. Its translation: CASSLVTGGNNEQYF.

The table lists this clonotype with many counts. The chain carries TRBV28 and TRBJ2-7, with D perhaps assigned TRBD1 or TRBD2 (5 bases each). Deletions cut 5 bases from V and 2 bases from J, with 19 bases between. The CDR3 sequence is 16 residues long. Germline CDR1 reads MDHEN; CDR2 reads SYDVKM. In DNA, the CDR3 is TGTGCCAGCAGTAGGCGGTCCGGGACCCAGCCCTACGAGCAGTACTTC. It translates to CASSRRSGTQPYEQYF.

The chain links TRBV20-1 to TRBJ2-5, with 9 bases identical to TRBD2. There are 14 residues in the CDR3. J gave up 1 base and V 2 bases, and 2 bases lay outside the gene matches. The germline V gene has CDR1 DFQATT and CDR2 SNEGSKA (reference sequence). This CDR3 is CSARSSGIQETQYF. DNA of the CDR3: TGCAGTGCTAGATCTAGCGGGATCCAAGAGACCCAGTACTTC.

Many counts were recorded for this clonotype. The chain links TRBV5-6 to TRBJ2-1; possibly TRBD1 for D (5 bases). The CDR3 extends over 18 amino acids. V was cut by 0 bases and J by 9 bases, with 25 bases left in between. CDR1 is SGHDT and CDR2 is YYEEEE in the germline V gene. The CDR3: CASSLEGYRSNDEAEQFF. CDR3 coding DNA: TGTGCCAGCAGCTTGGAAGGGTACAGGTCGAACGACGAAGCTGAGCAGTTCTTC.

This clonotype was picked up many times. CDR3 region: CASADSYNEQFF. The DNA of the CDR3 is TGTGCCAGCGCTGATAGTTACAATGAGCAGTTCTTC. The chain has TRBV6-2 or TRBV6-3 and TRBJ2-1; D remains ambiguous. The CDR3 totals 12 residues. Germline V gives CDR1 MNHEY, CDR2 SVGEGT. V lost 8 bases and J 4 bases, leaving 9 bases between the germline ends.

This clonotype turned up a few times. The V gene is TRBV20-1, the J gene TRBJ2-3, with D perhaps TRBD2 (6 bases). The CDR3 is 16 residues long. The V gene's germline CDR1 is DFQATT and CDR2 SNEGSKA (reference sequence). Trimming cost V 6 bases and J 0 bases, with 19 bases left between them. CDR3 in amino acids: CSAKAQGGVSTDTQYF. In nucleotides, the CDR3 is TGCAGTGCCAAAGCCCAGGGCGGGGTTAGCACAGATACGCAGTATTTT.

The sample holds many counts of this clonotype. This chain joins TRBV6-6 and TRBJ1-1, with a possible D match to TRBD1 (5 bases). Germline CDR1 is MNHNY and CDR2 is SVGAGI (reference sequence). The CDR3 contains 16 residues. Deletions cut 8 bases from V and 0 bases from J, with 19 bases between. The CDR3 DNA follows: TGTGCCAGCGATTATTGGGGGGGGGTTATGAACACTGAAGCTTTCTTT. Amino acid sequence: CASDYWGGVMNTEAFF.

The V and J genes are TRBV5-5 and TRBJ2-3; 7 nucleotides agree with TRBD2. Germline CDR1 and CDR2: SGHKS and YYEKEE (reference sequence). The CDR3 extends over 15 amino acids. With 7 bases clipped from V and 5 bases from J, the junction kept 13 bases outside the gene matches. The CDR3 loop is CASGRGMALKDTQYF. In DNA, the CDR3 is TGTGCCAGCGGGAGGGGTATGGCCCTTAAAGATACGCAGTATTTT.

Ten or more counts support this clonotype. V and J are TRBV6-4 and TRBJ2-6, with a tentative D call TRBD1 (6 bases). This CDR3 spans 16 amino acids. Germline CDR1 reads MRHNA; CDR2 reads SNTAGT. Trimming removed 3 bases at V and 0 bases at J, with 9 bases between. CDR3 bases: TGTGCCAGCAGTGAGGACAGCACCTCTGGGGCCAACGTCCTGACTTTC. Its translation: CASSEDSTSGANVLTF.

This clonotype was recorded at least ten times. V usage is TRBV29-1 and J usage is TRBJ2-2; tentative D call: TRBD2 (6 bases). Germline V gene sequence: CDR1 SQVTM, CDR2 ANQGSEA. The V end lost 5 bases, the J end lost 4 bases, and 14 bases lay between the germline ends. The CDR3 is 14 residues long. Here the CDR3 DNA reads TGCAGCGTTCAAGGCGGGGTGCGCACCGGGGAGCTGTTTTTT. This sequence encodes CSVQGGVRTGELFF.

DNA for the CDR3: TGCAGTGCTAGAGATAGCAGGGGAGTCTATGGCTACACCTTC. Its translation is CSARDSRGVYGYTF. The gene calls are TRBV20-1 and TRBJ1-2; D is perhaps TRBD1 (6 bases). Germline V gene sequence: CDR1 DFQATT, CDR2 SNEGSKA (reference sequence). The V end was cut by 0 bases, the J end by 4 bases, with 12 bases between. The CDR3 runs 14 residues.

This clonotype was seen ten or more times. This chain uses TRBV20-1 with TRBJ1-1; no clear D gene. Germline V CDR1 and CDR2: DFQATT, SNEGSKA (reference sequence). Trimming took off 1 base at V and 6 bases at J, with 12 bases between the two ends. The CDR3 runs to 13 residues. CDR3 DNA: TGCAGTGCTAGAGCCCCGCCCAGAGCTGAAGCTTTCTTT. This gives the protein CSARAPPRAEAFF.

This clonotype appeared many times. The CDR3 loop reads CASSLQYVTNTEAFF. CDR3 nucleotide sequence: TGTGCCAGCAGCCTCCAGTATGTCACGAACACTGAAGCTTTCTTT. The genes are TRBV7-2 and TRBJ1-1; the D is unclear. Trimming took off 5 bases at V and 1 base at J, with 14 bases between the two ends. Germline V CDR1 and CDR2: SGHTA, FQGNSA. This CDR3 contains 15 residues.

This clonotype has at least ten counts. The rearrangement joins TRBV12-3 or TRBV12-4 to TRBJ1-4; D ambiguous. Between the trimmed V and J ends, which lost 5 bases and 4 bases, there was a span of 8 bases. This CDR3 has 13 residues. This CDR3 reads CASSGSFNEKLFF. CDR3 DNA: TGTGCCAGCAGTGGGTCATTTAATGAAAAACTGTTTTTT.

This clonotype has ten or more counts. The rearrangement links TRBV4-3 to TRBJ1-1; TRBD1 matches 9 bases. The V segment lost 3 bases and the J segment 7 bases; nucleotides outside the gene matches: 15. CDR1 and CDR2 (germline): LGHNA, YSLEER. The CDR3 length is 17 residues. CDR3 in DNA: TGCGCCAGCAGCCACGCCACCTCCGGGACAGGGCTTTATGAAGCTTTCTTT. Amino acid sequence: CASSHATSGTGLYEAFF.

This clonotype was found many times. This sequence joins TRBV4-3 and TRBJ2-7; D is unclear. This CDR3 comprises 16 residues. V was trimmed by 0 bases and J by 3 bases, leaving 15 bases between them. CDR1 is LGHNA and CDR2 is YSLEER in the germline V gene. The CDR3 DNA reads TGCGCCAGCAGCCAAGAAACCCAACAACCACTCTACGAGCAGTACTTC. It specifies CASSQETQQPLYEQYF.

This clonotype was seen many times. V and J are TRBV29-1 and TRBJ1-1, with unresolved D. Trimming cost V 4 bases and J 2 bases, with 8 bases left between them. The CDR3 runs to 12 residues. Germline V gives CDR1 SQVTM, CDR2 ANQGSEA. The CDR3 region is CSVAPQNTEAFF. The CDR3 DNA reads TGCAGCGTTGCACCGCAAAACACTGAAGCTTTCTTT.